The clone carrying this T cell receptor (beta chain) was observed many times. Its cognate antigen is unknown. This entry comes from a study of response to subunit inactivated influenza vaccine. General observations from the study: The authors suggested that few new T cells are recruited per seasonal influenza vaccination.

TCRdb re-called the RT-PCR reads through MiXCR, storing one row per CDR3 protein. Among more than 450,000 distinct CDR3 sequences, 7.6% were seen once, and the ten largest hold around 13%. This clonotype originated in a man aged 45 to 70 who received an inactivated influenza vaccine. Specimen: PBMCs from blood, collected less than 30 months after vaccination.

CDR3 sequence: CSGTDSPTGEAFF. CDR3 nucleotide sequence: TGCAGTGGCACGGACAGCCCAACAGGTGAAGCTTTCTTT. The chain employs TRBV20-1 and TRBJ1-1, with TRBD1 as a possible D gene (6 bases). CDR3 length: 13 residues. Germline-derived CDR1 and CDR2 are DFQATT and SNEGSKA (reference sequence). V was pared by 7 bases and J by 7 bases, with 19 bases between.